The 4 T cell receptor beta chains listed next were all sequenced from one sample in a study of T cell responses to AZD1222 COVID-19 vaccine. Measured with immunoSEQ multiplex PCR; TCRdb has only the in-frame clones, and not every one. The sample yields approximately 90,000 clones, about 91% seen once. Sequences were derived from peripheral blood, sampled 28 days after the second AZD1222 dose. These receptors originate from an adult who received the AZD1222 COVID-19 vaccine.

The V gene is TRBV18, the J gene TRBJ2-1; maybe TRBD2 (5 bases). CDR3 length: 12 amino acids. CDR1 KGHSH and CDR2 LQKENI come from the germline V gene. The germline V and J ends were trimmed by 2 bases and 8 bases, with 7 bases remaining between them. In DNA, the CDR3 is TGTGCCAGCTCACCAAGGACTGATGAGCAGTTCTTC. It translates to CASSPRTDEQFF.

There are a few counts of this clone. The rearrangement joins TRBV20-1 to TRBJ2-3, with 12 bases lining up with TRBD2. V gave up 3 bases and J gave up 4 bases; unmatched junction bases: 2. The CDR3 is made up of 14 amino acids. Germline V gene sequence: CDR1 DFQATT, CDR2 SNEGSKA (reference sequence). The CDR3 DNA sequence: TGCAGTGCTAGTCCTAGCGGGGGGGCAGATACGCAGTATTTT. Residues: CSASPSGGADTQYF.

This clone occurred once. CDR3: CASSLVQGTNTEAFF. CDR3 bases: TGCGCCAGCAGCTTGGTTCAGGGGACGAACACTGAAGCTTTCTTT. The chain has TRBV5-1 and TRBJ1-1; TRBD1 might be the D (6 bases). Germline loops: CDR1 SGHRS, CDR2 YFSETQ. The germline V and J ends were trimmed by 0 bases and 1 base, with 10 bases remaining between them. The CDR3 runs to 15 residues.

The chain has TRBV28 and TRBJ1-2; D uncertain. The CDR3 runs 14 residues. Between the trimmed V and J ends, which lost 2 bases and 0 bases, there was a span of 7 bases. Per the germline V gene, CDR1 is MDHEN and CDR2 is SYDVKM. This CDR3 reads CASSLVRSNYGYTF. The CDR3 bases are TGTGCCAGCAGTTTAGTGAGATCTAACTATGGCTACACCTTC.